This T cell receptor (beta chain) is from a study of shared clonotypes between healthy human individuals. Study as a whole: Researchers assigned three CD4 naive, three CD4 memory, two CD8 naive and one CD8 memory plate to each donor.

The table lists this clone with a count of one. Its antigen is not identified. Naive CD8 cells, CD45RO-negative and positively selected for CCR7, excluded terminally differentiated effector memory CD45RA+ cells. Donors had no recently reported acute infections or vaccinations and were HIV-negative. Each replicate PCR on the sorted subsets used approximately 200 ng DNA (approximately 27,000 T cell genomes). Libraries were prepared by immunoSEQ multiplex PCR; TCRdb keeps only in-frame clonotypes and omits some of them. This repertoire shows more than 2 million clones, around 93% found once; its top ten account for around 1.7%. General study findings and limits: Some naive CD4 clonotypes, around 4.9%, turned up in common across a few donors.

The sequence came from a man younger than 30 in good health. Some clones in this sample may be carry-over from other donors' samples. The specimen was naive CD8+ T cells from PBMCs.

The CDR3 DNA reads TGTGCCATCAGTGGACAGGGAGGAGAAAACATTCAGTACTTC. It is translated as CAISGQGGENIQYF. This chain links TRBV10-3 with TRBJ2-4, with TRBD1 as a possible D gene (7 bases). The V and J ends lost 4 bases and 5 bases respectively, with 12 bases between them. CDR1 and CDR2 from the germline V gene are ENHRY and SYGVKD. The CDR3 is made up of 14 amino acids.